This T cell receptor (beta chain) came from a study of blood T cell repertoires in COVID-19. Study in general: Sites across the United States, Italy and Spain contributed samples from acute and convalescent COVID-19.

Authors' data handling: Researchers report that nucleated cell counts were estimated from reference gene primer amplification. TCRdb's table, derived via immunoSEQ multiplex PCR, lists solely in-frame clones and lacks some. V and J calls and clone size are those listed in that table; D and trimming were worked out from the DNA. The table has roughly 180,000 clones, roughly 80% seen once. Seattle's cohort entered during active infection and was followed longitudinally. The V and J ends lost 7 bases and 4 bases respectively, with 18 bases between them. CDR1 and CDR2 (germline): MNHEY, SVGAGI. This CDR3 comprises 15 residues.

The material sequenced was peripheral blood. This TCR came from a middle-aged woman with COVID-19, enrolled during active disease. V usage is TRBV6-5 and J usage is TRBJ2-3; D call uncertain. The CDR3 nucleotides read TGTGCCAGCACCAAGAAGGCCCCCGCGGCAGATACGCAGTATTTT. This gives the protein CASTKKAPAADTQYF.